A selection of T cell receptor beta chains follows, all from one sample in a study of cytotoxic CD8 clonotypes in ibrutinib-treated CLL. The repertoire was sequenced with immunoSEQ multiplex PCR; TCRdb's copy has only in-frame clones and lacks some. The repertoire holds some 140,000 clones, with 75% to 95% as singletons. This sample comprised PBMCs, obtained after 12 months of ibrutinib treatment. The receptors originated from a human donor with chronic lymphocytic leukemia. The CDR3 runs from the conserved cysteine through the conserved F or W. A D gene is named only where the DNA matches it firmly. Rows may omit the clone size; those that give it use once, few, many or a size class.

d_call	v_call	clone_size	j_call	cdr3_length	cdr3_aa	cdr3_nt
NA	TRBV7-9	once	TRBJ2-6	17	CASSLMASPSGANVLTF	TGTGCCAGCAGCTTAATGGCATCCCCCTCTGGGGCCAACGTCCTGACTTTC
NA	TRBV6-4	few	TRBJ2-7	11	CASSLPYEQYF	TGTGCCAGCAGTTTACCCTACGAGCAGTACTTC
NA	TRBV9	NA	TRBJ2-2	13	CATGRGPTGELFF	TGTGCCACCGGCCGGGGTCCCACCGGGGAGCTGTTTTTT
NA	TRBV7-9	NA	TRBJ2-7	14	CASSFRGAIYEQYF	TGTGCCAGCAGCTTCCGAGGGGCCATCTACGAGCAGTACTTC
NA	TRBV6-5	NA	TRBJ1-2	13	CASSYSWGTGYTF	TGTGCCAGCAGTTACTCGTGGGGGACTGGCTACACCTTC
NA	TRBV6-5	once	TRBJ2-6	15	CAVMVGSSGANVLTF	TGTGCCGTCATGGTGGGGAGCTCTGGGGCCAACGTCCTGACTTTC
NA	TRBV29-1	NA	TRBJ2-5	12	CSVERNQETQYF	TGCAGCGTTGAGAGAAACCAAGAGACCCAGTACTTC
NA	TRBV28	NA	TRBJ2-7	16	CASSLARAGLTYEQYF	TGTGCCAGCAGTTTGGCCCGAGCCGGGCTTACCTACGAGCAGTACTTC
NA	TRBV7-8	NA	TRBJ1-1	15	CASSRKAGYLTEAFF	TGTGCCAGCAGCCGTAAGGCGGGATACCTCACTGAAGCTTTCTTT
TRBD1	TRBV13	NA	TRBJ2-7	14	CASSPEGQGNEQYF	TGTGCCAGCAGCCCAGAGGGACAGGGCAACGAGCAGTACTTC
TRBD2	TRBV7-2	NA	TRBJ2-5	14	CASSRRAGEETQYF	TGTGCCAGCAGCCGCCGAGCGGGAGAGGAGACCCAGTACTTC
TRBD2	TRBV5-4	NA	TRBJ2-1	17	CASSLLAGGLSYNEQFF	TGTGCCAGCAGCTTGTTAGCGGGAGGCCTTAGCTACAATGAGCAGTTCTTC
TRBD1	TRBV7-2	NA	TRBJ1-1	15	CASSPDRGQNTEAFF	TGTGCCAGCAGCCCCGACAGGGGGCAGAACACTGAAGCTTTCTTT
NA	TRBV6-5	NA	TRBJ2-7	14	CASQPSGLAYEQYF	TGTGCCAGCCAACCGAGTGGACTCGCCTACGAGCAGTACTTC
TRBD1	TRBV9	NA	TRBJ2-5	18	CASSVGGGTGPGGETQYF	TGTGCCAGCAGCGTAGGAGGAGGGACAGGTCCTGGTGGGGAGACCCAGTACTTC
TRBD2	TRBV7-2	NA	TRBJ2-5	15	CASSSTSGRLETQYF	TGTGCCAGCAGCTCGACTAGCGGGAGGTTAGAGACCCAGTACTTC
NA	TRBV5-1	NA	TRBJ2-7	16	CASSPQGGLSSYEQYF	TGCGCCAGCAGCCCGCAGGGGGGCCTTAGCTCCTACGAGCAGTACTTC
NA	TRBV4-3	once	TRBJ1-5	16	CASSQDWTDPGQPQHF	TGCGCCAGCAGCCAAGATTGGACAGACCCGGGTCAGCCCCAGCATTTT
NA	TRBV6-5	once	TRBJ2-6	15	CASSYSKPGANVLTF	TGTGCCAGCAGTTACTCGAAACCTGGGGCCAACGTCCTGACTTTC
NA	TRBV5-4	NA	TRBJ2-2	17	CASRHSTGEGINGELFF	TGTGCCAGCAGACATTCGACAGGCGAGGGAATCAACGGGGAGCTGTTTTTT
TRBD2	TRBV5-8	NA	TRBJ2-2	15	CASSFGAGSSRELFF	TGTGCCAGCAGCTTCGGAGCGGGGAGCAGCAGGGAGCTGTTTTTT
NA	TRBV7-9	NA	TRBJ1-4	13	CASSLRGDEKLFF	TGTGCCAGCAGCTTAAGGGGGGATGAAAAACTGTTTTTT
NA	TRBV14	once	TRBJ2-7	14	CASSQEIGSYEQYF	TGTGCCAGCAGCCAAGAGATAGGGTCTTACGAGCAGTACTTC
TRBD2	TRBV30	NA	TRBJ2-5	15	CAWRKPGLAQETQYF	TGTGCCTGGAGAAAACCGGGACTAGCCCAAGAGACCCAGTACTTC
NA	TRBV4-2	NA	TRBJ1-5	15	CASSQDREANQPQHF	TGTGCCAGCAGCCAAGACAGGGAAGCCAATCAGCCCCAGCATTTT
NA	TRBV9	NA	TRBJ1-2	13	CASSVDGFYGYTF	TGTGCCAGCAGCGTAGACGGGTTCTATGGCTACACCTTC
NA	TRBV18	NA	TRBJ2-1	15	CASSGQAGSYNEQFF	TGTGCCAGCTCCGGTCAAGCGGGCTCCTACAATGAGCAGTTCTTC
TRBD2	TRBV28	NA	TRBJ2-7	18	CASSSFMGLAGGAYEQYF	TGTGCCAGCAGTAGCTTCATGGGACTAGCGGGAGGCGCCTACGAGCAGTACTTC
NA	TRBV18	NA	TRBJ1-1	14	CASSPLEGSAEAFF	TGTGCCAGCTCACCACTAGAAGGGAGCGCTGAAGCTTTCTTT
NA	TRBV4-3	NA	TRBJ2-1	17	CASSPTGFKSSYNEQFF	TGCGCCAGCAGCCCCACAGGGTTTAAGAGCTCCTACAATGAGCAGTTCTTC
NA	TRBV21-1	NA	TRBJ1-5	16	CASSKGTGDSNQPQHF	TGTGCCAGCAGCAAAGGGACAGGTGATAGCAATCAGCCCCAGCATTTT
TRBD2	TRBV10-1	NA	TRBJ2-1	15	CASSPGRSSYNEQFF	TGCGCCAGCAGTCCCGGGAGGAGCTCCTACAATGAGCAGTTCTTC
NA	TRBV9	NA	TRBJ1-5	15	CASSVGQGWNQPQHF	TGTGCCAGCAGCGTTGGGCAGGGTTGGAATCAGCCCCAGCATTTT
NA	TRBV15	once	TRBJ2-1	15	CATSRDIPPNVKQFF	TGTGCCACCAGCAGAGATATACCCCCTAACGTCAAGCAGTTCTTC
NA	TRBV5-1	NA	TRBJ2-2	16	CASIYSVGFDTGELFF	TGCGCCAGCATTTACAGCGTTGGCTTCGACACCGGGGAGCTGTTTTTT
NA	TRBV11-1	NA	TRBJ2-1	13	CASSLGLAGEQFF	TGTGCCAGCAGCTTAGGATTAGCCGGGGAGCAGTTCTTC
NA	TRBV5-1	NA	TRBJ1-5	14	CASSPGTENQPQHF	TGCGCCAGCAGCCCCGGGACTGAAAATCAGCCCCAGCATTTT
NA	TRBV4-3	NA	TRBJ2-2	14	CASSRDGSTGELFF	TGCGCCAGCTCCCGGGACGGTTCCACCGGGGAGCTGTTTTTT
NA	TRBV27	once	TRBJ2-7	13	CASSLGGASEQYF	TGTGCCAGCAGTTTAGGTGGCGCCTCCGAGCAGTACTTC
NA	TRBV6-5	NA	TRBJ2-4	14	CASSAGGAGNIQYF	TGTGCCAGCAGCGCCGGGGGCGCGGGGAACATTCAGTACTTC
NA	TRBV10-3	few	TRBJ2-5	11	CAISAGETQYF	TGTGCCATCAGTGCCGGAGAGACCCAGTACTTC
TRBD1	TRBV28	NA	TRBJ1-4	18	CASSRRQGGFTTNEKLFF	TGTGCCAGCAGCCGCCGACAGGGGGGATTTACAACTAATGAAAAACTGTTTTTT
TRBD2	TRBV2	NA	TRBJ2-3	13	CASVAGYTDTQYF	TGTGCCAGCGTAGCGGGGTACACAGATACGCAGTATTTT
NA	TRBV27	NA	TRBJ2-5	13	CAASKSYQETQYF	TGTGCCGCAAGCAAATCGTACCAAGAGACCCAGTACTTC
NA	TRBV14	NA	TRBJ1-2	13	CASSQDRRGGYTF	TGTGCCAGCAGCCAAGATCGTAGAGGCGGCTACACCTTC
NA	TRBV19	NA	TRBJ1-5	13	CASSWGSNQPQHF	TGTGCCAGTAGTTGGGGAAGCAATCAGCCCCAGCATTTT
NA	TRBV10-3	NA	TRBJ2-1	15	CAISEGQGPYSEQFF	TGTGCCATCAGTGAGGGGCAGGGGCCCTATTCGGAGCAGTTCTTC
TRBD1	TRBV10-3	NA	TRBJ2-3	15	CAISPGQGLTDTQYF	TGTGCCATCAGTCCGGGACAGGGCCTCACAGATACGCAGTATTTT
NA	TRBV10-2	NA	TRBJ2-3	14	CASRVTRATDTQYF	TGCGCCAGCAGAGTTACCCGGGCCACAGATACGCAGTATTTT
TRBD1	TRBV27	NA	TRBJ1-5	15	CASSPTYRGGQPQHF	TGTGCCAGCAGTCCTACGTACAGGGGAGGTCAGCCCCAGCATTTT
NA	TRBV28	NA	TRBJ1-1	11	CASSLGRGAFF	TGTGCCAGCAGTTTAGGCAGGGGAGCTTTCTTT
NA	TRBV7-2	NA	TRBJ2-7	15	CASSLGIGASYEQYF	TGTGCCAGCAGCTTAGGAATCGGGGCCTCCTACGAGCAGTACTTC
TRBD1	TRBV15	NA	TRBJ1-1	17	CATSNRWTGDLGTEAFF	TGTGCCACCAGCAATCGATGGACAGGGGATCTCGGCACTGAAGCTTTCTTT
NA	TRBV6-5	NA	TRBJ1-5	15	CASSYSAGPGQPQHF	TGTGCCAGCAGTTACTCTGCAGGCCCAGGGCAGCCCCAGCATTTT
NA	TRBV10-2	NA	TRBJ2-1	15	CASSKTDASYNEQFF	TGCGCCAGCAGTAAGACAGATGCCTCCTACAATGAGCAGTTCTTC